Listed below are T cell receptor beta chains from one sample, sequenced in a study of T cell responses to AZD1222 COVID-19 vaccine. The repertoire was sequenced with immunoSEQ multiplex PCR; TCRdb's copy has only in-frame clones and lacks some. The sample shows around 78,000 clones, roughly 84% of them seen only once. The starting material was peripheral blood, obtained on day 0 of AZD1222 vaccination. Receptors originate from an adult in good health. The CDR3 runs from the conserved cysteine through the conserved F or W. D genes are given only for firm matches. The size entry is marked missing in some rows and otherwise reads once, few, many or a size class.

TGTGCCAGCAGCGTCAGCTCCTATAATTCACCCCTCCACTTT CASSVSSYNSPLHF TRBJ1-6 . TRBV7-3 .
TGTGCCAGCAGTATGCAGGGGTCCACTGAAGCTTTCTTT CASSMQGSTEAFF TRBJ1-1 . TRBV27 .
TGTGCCAGCAGCTCCCAGTCGGGGGGCGGCACTGAAGCTTTCTTT CASSSQSGGGTEAFF TRBJ1-1 . TRBV7-2 .
TGTGCCAGCCGGGAGGGTGATCAGCCCCAGCATTTT CASREGDQPQHF TRBJ1-5 . TRBV19 few
TGTGCCAGCAGCAAACAGTCCTCCTATGGCTACACCTTC CASSKQSSYGYTF TRBJ1-2 . TRBV7-2 .
TGTGCCAGCAGCCCGGAAACAGGGACCGACTATGGCTACACCTTC CASSPETGTDYGYTF TRBJ1-2 . TRBV9 .
TGTGCCACCAGTGATTTTTCCGGGTTCAGGCAGTTCTTC CATSDFSGFRQFF TRBJ2-1 . TRBV24-1 once
TGCGCCAGCAGCTTGGCCGGGACGCAGGCCTACGAGCAGTACTTC CASSLAGTQAYEQYF TRBJ2-7 . TRBV5-1 .
TGCGCCAGCAGCTTGGATAACAGCAATCAGCCCCAGCATTTT CASSLDNSNQPQHF TRBJ1-5 . TRBV5-1 .
TGTGCCTGGGTCCCCCCTGAGGGTAACACCGGGGAGCTGTTTTTT CAWVPPEGNTGELFF TRBJ2-2 . TRBV7-5 .
TGTGCCAGCAGCTTTACCGGGACAATGCTCTCCTACGAGCAGTACTTC CASSFTGTMLSYEQYF TRBJ2-7 . TRBV5-4 once
TGTGCCAGCGGAACAGGGGCCTCCCGAAACACCATATATTTT CASGTGASRNTIYF TRBJ1-3 TRBD1 TRBV28 .
TGTGCCAGCAGCTTACGTAATGTCAGGGGGATGGTTGGGGCCAACGTCCTGACTTTC CASSLRNVRGMVGANVLTF TRBJ2-6 TRBD1 TRBV7-2 once
TGTGCCAGCAGTAGGGTGGGACAGGGGACAGATACGCAGTATTTT CASSRVGQGTDTQYF TRBJ2-3 TRBD1 TRBV6-5 .
TGCGCCAGCACGCCAAGAGGGGACGGCCCAGATACGCAGTATTTT CASTPRGDGPDTQYF TRBJ2-3 . TRBV5-1 .
TGCAGCGTTCCTGGACCGGGACCCAACTATGGCTACACCTTC CSVPGPGPNYGYTF TRBJ1-2 . TRBV29-1 few